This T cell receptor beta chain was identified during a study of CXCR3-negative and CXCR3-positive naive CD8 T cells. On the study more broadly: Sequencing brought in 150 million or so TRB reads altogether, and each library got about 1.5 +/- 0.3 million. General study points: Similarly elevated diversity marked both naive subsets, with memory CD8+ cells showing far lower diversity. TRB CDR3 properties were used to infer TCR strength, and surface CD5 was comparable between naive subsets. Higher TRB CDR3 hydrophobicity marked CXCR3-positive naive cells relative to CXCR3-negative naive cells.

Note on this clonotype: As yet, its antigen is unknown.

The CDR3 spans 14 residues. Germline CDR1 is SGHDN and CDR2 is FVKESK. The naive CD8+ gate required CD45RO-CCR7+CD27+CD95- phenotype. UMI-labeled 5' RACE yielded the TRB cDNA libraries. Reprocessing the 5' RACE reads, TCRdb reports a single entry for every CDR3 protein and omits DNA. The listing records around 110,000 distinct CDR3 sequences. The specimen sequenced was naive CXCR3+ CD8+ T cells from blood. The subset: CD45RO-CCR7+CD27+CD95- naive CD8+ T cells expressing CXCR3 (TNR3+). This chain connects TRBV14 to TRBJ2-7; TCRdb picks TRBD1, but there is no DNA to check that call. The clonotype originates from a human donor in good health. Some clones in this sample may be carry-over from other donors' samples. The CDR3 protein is CASSRRDRGYEQYF.